This TCR beta chain was obtained from a study of PD-1 blockade in classical Hodgkin lymphoma. Findings of the study overall: Complete responders' baseline diversity resembled that of newly diagnosed patients. A significant rise in TCR diversity by C4D1 was seen for CD4+ but not CD8+ cells.

To note about this clone: No antigen is known for it.

All the patients suffered relapse after autologous stem cell transplantation, and brentuximab vedotin exposure differed. The study recorded best responses of complete response, partial response or progressive disease. Trimming took off 6 bases at V and 1 base at J, with 12 bases between the two ends. Germline V gives CDR1 MNHNY, CDR2 SVGAGI (reference sequence). The CDR3 loop spans 14 amino acids. The assay was immunoSEQ multiplex PCR, and TCRdb's table has in-frame clones only and misses some. Seen here are over 25,000 clones, under 70% observed once, and the top ten hold about 16%. V gene TRBV6-6 combines with J gene TRBJ2-5; D may match TRBD1 or TRBD2 (5 bases each). The material sequenced was peripheral blood mononuclear cells (PBMCs), taken before the second cycle of nivolumab. The TCR originated in a human donor with classical Hodgkin lymphoma. The DNA of the CDR3 is TGTGCCAGCAGGAGGGGCGGCCTCCAAGAGACCCAGTACTTC. Translating gives CASRRGGLQETQYF.